A single sample gave rise to the 31 T cell receptor beta chains below, sequenced in a study of cytomegalovirus exposure and HLA in healthy donors. The PCR was carried out with 60 Vbeta primers and 13 Jbeta primers. Produced via immunoSEQ multiplex PCR; TCRdb's table is partial and in-frame only. The sample holds around 150,000 clones, roughly 73% seen once. Sequencing used PBMCs. These receptors all stem from a man aged 18 to 29 in good health and CMV-seropositive.

This chain connects TRBV7-9 to TRBJ1-2; the match to TRBD1 covers 7 bases. Germline V CDR1 and CDR2: SEHNR, FQNEAQ (reference sequence). The V segment lost 3 bases and the J segment 4 bases; nucleotides outside the gene matches: 2. The CDR3 is 13 residues long. CDR3 DNA: TGTGCCAGCAGCTTCGGGACAGTCTATGGCTACACCTTC. Encoded protein: CASSFGTVYGYTF.

The rearrangement joins TRBV11-2 to TRBJ2-5; 10 nucleotides agree with TRBD1. Germline assignment: CDR1 SGHAT and CDR2 FQNNGV. The CDR3 has 17 residues. The V and J ends lost 7 bases and 3 bases, in that order; junction bases with no gene match: 14. CDR3 sequence reads: CASKHRDRGMEKETQYF. Here the CDR3 DNA reads TGTGCCAGCAAACACCGGGACAGGGGTATGGAAAAAGAGACCCAGTACTTC.

The chain couples TRBV11-2 to TRBJ2-7, with D perhaps TRBD2 (6 bases). Trimming cost V 1 base and J 4 bases, with 11 bases left between them. The CDR3 has 14 residues. CDR1 and CDR2 from the germline V gene are SGHAT and FQNNGV. The CDR3 DNA reads as TGTGCCAGCAGCTTAGGGGCTAGCGAGTACGAGCAGTACTTC. This codes for CASSLGASEYEQYF.

This clone was observed a few times. The chain is built from TRBV27 and TRBJ2-1; tentative D call: TRBD2 (5 bases). Germline V gene sequence: CDR1 MNHEY, CDR2 SMNVEV (reference sequence). CDR3 size: 13 residues. V gave up 2 bases and J gave up 10 bases, with 12 bases separating them. CDR3 coding DNA: TGTGCCAGCAGTTTAGGTCGGGAAAGAGAGCAGTTCTTC. Encoded protein: CASSLGREREQFF.

This clone appeared a few times. This chain links TRBV7-9 with TRBJ1-2, with a possible D match to TRBD1 (5 bases). CDR1 SEHNR and CDR2 FQNEAQ come from the germline V gene (reference sequence). V was trimmed by 1 base and J by 7 bases, leaving 10 bases between them. This CDR3 has 13 residues. The CDR3 spells CASSLVGVGGYTF. The DNA of the CDR3 is TGTGCCAGCAGCTTAGTAGGGGTAGGTGGCTACACCTTC.

The chain combines TRBV11-2 with TRBJ2-3; 8 bases align to TRBD2. Trimming at V came to 4 bases and at J to 3 bases, leaving 12 bases not matched to a gene. There are 17 residues in the CDR3. Looked up from germline, CDR1 is SGHAT and CDR2 is FQNNGV. The CDR3 spells CASSSPRAGEWTDTQYF. The CDR3 DNA follows: TGTGCCAGCAGCTCGCCGCGAGCGGGAGAATGGACAGATACGCAGTATTTT. Variable domain in full (rest from reference TRBV11-2 and TRBJ2-3): EAGVAQSPRYKIIEKRQSVAFWCNPISGHATLYWYQQILGQGPKLLIQFQNNGVVDDSQLPKDRFSAERLKGVDSTLKIQPAKLEDSAVYLCASSSPRAGEWTDTQYFGPGTRLTVL.

The chain links TRBV10-1 to TRBJ2-7; 7 nucleotides agree with TRBD1. The CDR3 has 15 residues. Looked up from germline, CDR1 is WNHNN and CDR2 is SYGVQD (reference sequence). V gave up 6 bases and J gave up 0 bases; unmatched junction bases: 8. CDR3: CASSNDRVGSYEQYF. In nucleotides, the CDR3 is TGCGCCAGCAGCAACGACAGGGTTGGCTCCTACGAGCAGTACTTC.

This clone turned up a few times. This rearrangement joins TRBV6-6 to TRBJ2-7; 7 bases are a match to TRBD2. The V gene end was trimmed by 4 bases and the J gene end by 4 bases; junction bases not matched to a gene: 10. The CDR3 sequence is 15 residues long. Germline CDR1 is MNHNY and CDR2 is SVGAGI (reference sequence). The CDR3 bases are TGTGCCAGCAGTTCTCTAGCGGCGCTTCAGTACGAGCAGTACTTC. As protein: CASSSLAALQYEQYF.

The rearrangement joins TRBV15 to TRBJ2-7, with D possibly matching TRBD2 (6 bases). The CDR3 length is 13 residues. Trimming stripped 5 bases from V and 3 bases from J, with 11 bases between. CDR1 and CDR2 (germline): LNHNV, YYDKDF (reference sequence). In nucleotides, the CDR3 is TGTGCCACCAGCCCGGGAGCAAACTACGAGCAGTACTTC. It codes for CATSPGANYEQYF.

The chain has TRBV21-1 and TRBJ2-1; TRBD1, the D gene given by the table, was not confirmed from the DNA. TRBV21-1 is tagged as a pseudogene. CDR3 length equals 16 residues. CDR3 sequence (DNA): TGTGCCAGCATCTTCAGGGGTCCGAGCTCCTACAATGAGCAGTTCTTC. The encoded protein is CASIFRGPSSYNEQFF.

The rearrangement links TRBV27 to TRBJ2-1, with 8 nucleotides matching TRBD2. The CDR3 spans 14 residues. Unmatched junction bases numbered 7, after V lost 5 bases and J lost 7 bases. Germline lookup yields CDR1 MNHEY and CDR2 SMNVEV (reference sequence). Here the CDR3 DNA reads TGTGCCAGCAGTCCAGGGACTAGTACGAATGAGCAGTTCTTC. This sequence encodes CASSPGTSTNEQFF.

The genes are TRBV6-5 and TRBJ2-5; TRBD1 might be the D (6 bases). The germline CDR1 and CDR2 sequences are MNHEY and SVGAGI. The length of the CDR3 is 13 residues. Trimming cost V 6 bases and J 5 bases, with 13 bases left between them. CDR3 loop: CASSKRQVETQYF. In nucleotides, the CDR3 is TGTGCCAGCAGCAAACGACAGGTGGAGACCCAGTACTTC.

This clone was seen only once. This rearrangement joins TRBV7-9 to TRBJ2-7; D unresolved. Per the germline V gene, CDR1 is SEHNR and CDR2 is FQNEAQ (reference sequence). Trimming shortened V by 4 bases and J by 6 bases, and 10 bases separated the two germline ends. This CDR3 contains 12 residues. DNA for the CDR3: TGTGCCAGCAGCTCCGACGGGTGCGAGCAGTACTTC. The encoded protein is CASSSDGCEQYF. Combining the CDR3 with reference TRBV7-9 and TRBJ2-7 gives the whole variable domain DTGVSQNPRHKITKRGQNVTFRCDPISEHNRLYWYRQTLGQGPEFLTYFQNEAQLEKSRLLSDRFSAERPKGSFSTLEIQRTEQGDSAMYLCASSSDGCEQYFGPGTRLTVT.

This clone occurred a few times. This rearrangement joins TRBV25-1 to TRBJ1-4; possible D gene TRBD1, 5 bases. The CDR3 totals 12 residues. From germline, CDR1 is MGHDK and CDR2 SYGVNS. V was clipped by 3 bases and J by 13 bases, with 12 bases between them. The CDR3 nucleotides are TGTGCCAGCAGTGAGGGGGGATCAGGACTGTTTTTT. It encodes CASSEGGSGLFF. Full variable domain (rest looked up from reference TRBV25-1 and TRBJ1-4): EADIYQTPRYLVIGTGKKITLECSQTMGHDKMYWYQQDPGMELHLIHYSYGVNSTEKGDLSSESTVSRIRTEHFPLTLESARPSHTSQYLCASSEGGSGLFFGSGTQLSVL.

The chain links TRBV21-1 to TRBJ2-6; the listed D gene, TRBD1, was not tested against the DNA. TRBV21-1 is tagged as a pseudogene. This CDR3 spans 17 amino acids. This CDR3 reads CASTADRVWPGANVLTF. Written as DNA, the CDR3 is TGTGCCAGCACCGCCGACAGGGTGTGGCCCGGGGCCAACGTCCTGACTTTC.

On this clone itself: Germline is not matched at one junction end, which may reflect a read error. The rearrangement links TRBV7-9 to TRBJ2-2; 10 bases map to TRBD2. CDR1 SEHNR and CDR2 FQNEAQ come from the germline V gene (reference sequence). CDR3 size: 17 residues. CDR3 nucleotide sequence: TGTTCCAGCAGCTTAGCGGTAGCGGGAGGGAACACCGGGGAGCTGTTTTTT. Protein: CSSSLAVAGGNTGELFF.

This chain uses TRBV2 with TRBJ2-1; 12 bases map to TRBD2. Germline V gives CDR1 SNHLY, CDR2 FYNNEI. The CDR3 has 17 residues. J was trimmed by 2 bases and V by 7 bases; bases with no gene match: 9. The CDR3 protein is CASKGLAGTKAYNEQFF. The CDR3 DNA reads TGTGCCAGCAAAGGACTAGCGGGAACGAAAGCCTACAATGAGCAGTTCTTC.

The V gene is TRBV7-2, the J gene TRBJ2-5; possible D gene TRBD2, 5 bases. The germline gives CDR1 SGHTA, CDR2 FQGNSA. This CDR3 has 14 amino acids. The V gene lost 1 base and the J gene lost 0 bases, with 6 bases spanning the gap. For the CDR3, the DNA is TGTGCCAGCAGCTTAGGGACTTACCAAGAGACCCAGTACTTC. This encodes CASSLGTYQETQYF.

V usage is TRBV5-1 and J usage is TRBJ2-7, with TRBD1 matching over 8 bases. V dropped 1 base and J dropped 6; count of bases not matched to a gene: 12. Germline V gene lookup returns CDR1 SGHRS and CDR2 YFSETQ. The CDR3 runs 16 residues. This CDR3 is CASSLTPAGQGTEQYF. The CDR3 coding sequence is TGCGCCAGCAGCTTGACCCCGGCCGGACAGGGAACCGAGCAGTACTTC. The full variable domain, rest sourced from reference TRBV5-1 and TRBJ2-7, is KAGVTQTPRYLIKTRGQQVTLSCSPISGHRSVSWYQQTPGQGLQFLFEYFSETQRNKGNFPGRFSGRQFSNSRSEMNVSTLELGDSALYLCASSLTPAGQGTEQYFGPGTRLTVT.

The rearrangement joins TRBV11-2 to TRBJ2-7; D gene unclear. The germline V and J ends were trimmed by 3 bases and 3 bases, with 6 bases remaining between them. Germline V lookup: CDR1 SGHAT, CDR2 FQNNGV. CDR3 length: 12 amino acids. CDR3 sequence: CASSFLRYEQYF. CDR3 nucleotide sequence: TGTGCCAGCAGCTTCCTACGCTACGAGCAGTACTTC.

V and J are TRBV30 and TRBJ1-3; D is possibly TRBD1 (5 bases). The germline V and J ends were trimmed by 2 bases and 1 base, with 15 bases remaining between them. CDR1 is GTSNPN and CDR2 is SVGIG in the germline V gene (reference sequence). This CDR3 has 16 amino acids. This CDR3 reads CAWSLSITGSGNTIYF. In DNA, the CDR3 is TGTGCCTGGAGTTTATCAATTACAGGTTCTGGAAACACCATATATTTT.

The chain carries TRBV28 and TRBJ1-1, with D perhaps matching TRBD1 (5 bases). V lost 3 bases, J lost 1 base, and 9 bases lay in between. The CDR3 sequence is 14 residues long. Germline V gene lookup returns CDR1 MDHEN and CDR2 SYDVKM. Written as DNA, the CDR3 is TGTGCCAGCAGTTTTTCAGGGTCGAACACTGAAGCTTTCTTT. Translating it yields CASSFSGSNTEAFF. Complete variable domain (other parts from reference TRBV28 and TRBJ1-1): DVKVTQSSRYLVKRTGEKVFLECVQDMDHENMFWYRQDPGLGLRLIYFSYDVKMKEKGDIPEGYSVSREKKERFSLILESASTNQTSMYLCASSFSGSNTEAFFGQGTRLTVV.

CDR3 amino acids: CASSHRGKGTDTQYF. The DNA for the CDR3 is TGTGCCAGCTCCCACCGGGGGAAGGGCACAGATACGCAGTATTTT. This chain joins TRBV6-6 and TRBJ2-3, with D possibly TRBD2 on 6 matching bases. Germline CDR1 reads MNHNY; CDR2 reads SVGAGI (reference sequence). V lost 8 bases, J lost 1 base, and 16 bases lay in between. This CDR3 has 15 residues.

This clone came up a few times. The chain combines TRBV5-4 with TRBJ2-7; TRBD2 matches 12 bases. Germline values: CDR1 SGHNT, CDR2 YYREEE (reference sequence). V gave up 5 bases and J gave up 6 bases; unmatched junction bases: 6. This CDR3 has 14 residues. The CDR3 bases are TGTGCCAGCAGTAAGACTAGCGGGAGCTCCGAGCAGTACTTC. Encoded protein: CASSKTSGSSEQYF.

This clone was seen a few times. The chain uses TRBV6-5 and TRBJ1-1; no firm D call. The germline V and J ends were trimmed by 0 bases and 0 bases, with 11 bases remaining between them. Germline CDR1 and CDR2: MNHEY and SVGAGI. CDR3 size: 16 residues. CDR3 sequence: CASSYSRRFMNTEAFF. The CDR3 DNA reads TGTGCCAGCAGTTACTCGAGGCGCTTTATGAACACTGAAGCTTTCTTT.

The chain recombines TRBV29-1 with TRBJ2-7; a possible D gene is TRBD2 (5 bases). V lost 7 bases and J lost 7, with 23 bases in between. In germline, CDR1 is SQVTM, CDR2 ANQGSEA. The CDR3 sequence is 14 residues long. CDR3 region: CSARGDSVSGEQYF. In DNA, the CDR3 is TGCAGCGCTCGGGGAGATAGCGTGTCGGGAGAGCAGTACTTC.

This clone was counted only a few times. This sequence joins TRBV7-9 and TRBJ1-1, with a possible D match to TRBD1 (5 bases). Germline values: CDR1 SEHNR, CDR2 FQNEAQ (reference sequence). Between the trimmed V and J ends, which lost 4 bases and 2 bases, there was a span of 8 bases. This CDR3 spans 13 amino acids. CDR3 DNA: TGTGCCAGCAGCTGGACACCAAACACTGAAGCTTTCTTT. Protein sequence: CASSWTPNTEAFF.

This chain links TRBV5-1 with TRBJ2-5; TRBD1 matches 9 bases. The DNA end is more similar to TRBJ2-7, so the J call may be wrong. This CDR3 comprises 15 residues. Germline V lookup: CDR1 SGHRS, CDR2 YFSETQ. For the CDR3, the DNA is TGCGCCAGCAGCTTGCGACAGGGGGGATCCTACGAGCAGTACTTC. This codes for CASSLRQGGSYEQYF.

The chain joins TRBV10-3 to TRBJ1-1; 9 nucleotides agree with TRBD1. The CDR3 sequence is 16 residues long. Germline V gene lookup returns CDR1 ENHRY and CDR2 SYGVKD. Losses at the gene ends were 6 bases for V and 2 bases for J; bases not matched to a gene: 10. The chain's CDR3 is CAIRDPRTGVNTEAFF. The CDR3 DNA reads as TGTGCCATCAGGGATCCTAGGACAGGGGTCAACACTGAAGCTTTCTTT.

The rearrangement links TRBV7-9 to TRBJ1-4; 7 nucleotides align to TRBD1. Germline V gene sequence: CDR1 SEHNR, CDR2 FQNEAQ (reference sequence). The CDR3 contains 14 residues. With V trimmed by 5 bases and J by 8 bases, 8 bases remained unmatched. CDR3 in DNA: TGTGCCAGCAGCCCGGACAGGTGGAAGGAAAAACTGTTTTTT. It translates to CASSPDRWKEKLFF. The whole variable domain, filled in from reference TRBV7-9 and TRBJ1-4, reads DTGVSQNPRHKITKRGQNVTFRCDPISEHNRLYWYRQTLGQGPEFLTYFQNEAQLEKSRLLSDRFSAERPKGSFSTLEIQRTEQGDSAMYLCASSPDRWKEKLFFGSGTQLSVL.

Details on this clone: Sequence at one end of the junction differs from germline and may be a read error. V is TRBV15 and J is TRBJ2-7; 9 bases map to TRBD1. Looked up from germline, CDR1 is LNHNV and CDR2 is YYDKDF (reference sequence). CDR3 size: 13 residues. CDR3 sequence reads: CAASSGQGYEQYF. The CDR3 DNA sequence: TGTGCCGCCAGCAGCGGACAGGGGTACGAGCAGTACTTC.